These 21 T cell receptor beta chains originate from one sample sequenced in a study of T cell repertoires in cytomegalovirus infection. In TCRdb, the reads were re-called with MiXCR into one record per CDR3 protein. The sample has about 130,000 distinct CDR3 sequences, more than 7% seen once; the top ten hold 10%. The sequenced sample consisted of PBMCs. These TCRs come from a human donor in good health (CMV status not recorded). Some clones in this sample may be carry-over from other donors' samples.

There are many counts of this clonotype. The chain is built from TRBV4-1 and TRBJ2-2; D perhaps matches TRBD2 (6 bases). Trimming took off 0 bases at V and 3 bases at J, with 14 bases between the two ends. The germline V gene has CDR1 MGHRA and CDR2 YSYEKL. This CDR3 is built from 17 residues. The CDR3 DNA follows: TGCGCCAGCAGCCAAGATTTTGGGAGGCCAGACACCGGGGAGCTGTTTTTT. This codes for CASSQDFGRPDTGELFF.

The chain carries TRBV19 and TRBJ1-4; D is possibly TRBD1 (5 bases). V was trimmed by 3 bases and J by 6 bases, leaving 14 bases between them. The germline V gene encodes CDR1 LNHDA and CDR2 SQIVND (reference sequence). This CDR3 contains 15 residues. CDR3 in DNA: TGTGCCAGTAGTATCGGGGCAGGAATCCATGAAAAACTGTTTTTT. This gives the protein CASSIGAGIHEKLFF. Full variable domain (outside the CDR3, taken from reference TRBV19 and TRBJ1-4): DGGITQSPKYLFRKEGQNVTLSCEQNLNHDAMYWYRQDPGQGLRLIYYSQIVNDFQKGDIAEGYSVSREKKESFPLTVTSAQKNPTAFYLCASSIGAGIHEKLFFGSGTQLSVL.

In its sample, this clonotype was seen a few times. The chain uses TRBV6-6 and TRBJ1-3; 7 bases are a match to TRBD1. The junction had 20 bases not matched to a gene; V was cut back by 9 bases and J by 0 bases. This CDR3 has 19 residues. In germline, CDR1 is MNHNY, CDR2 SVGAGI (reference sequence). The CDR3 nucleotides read TGTGCCAGTCTGAATGGGGCCCACCAGACAGGGAGCTCTGGAAACACCATATATTTT. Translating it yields CASLNGAHQTGSSGNTIYF.

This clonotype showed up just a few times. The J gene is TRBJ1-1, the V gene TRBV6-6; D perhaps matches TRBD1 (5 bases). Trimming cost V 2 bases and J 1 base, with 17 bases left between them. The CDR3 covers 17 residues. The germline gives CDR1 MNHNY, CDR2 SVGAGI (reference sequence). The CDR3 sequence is CASSYPAMEGTNTEAFF. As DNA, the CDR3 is TGTGCCAGCAGTTACCCCGCTATGGAGGGGACGAACACTGAAGCTTTCTTT.

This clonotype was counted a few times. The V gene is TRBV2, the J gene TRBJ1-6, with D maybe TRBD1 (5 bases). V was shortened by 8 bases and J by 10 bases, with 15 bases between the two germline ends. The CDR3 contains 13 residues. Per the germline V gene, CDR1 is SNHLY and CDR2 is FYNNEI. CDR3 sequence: CASVNRGPSPLHF. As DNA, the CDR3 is TGTGCCAGCGTCAACCGGGGCCCCTCACCCCTCCACTTT. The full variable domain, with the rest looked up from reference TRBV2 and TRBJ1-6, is EPEVTQTPSHQVTQMGQEVILRCVPISNHLYFYWYRQILGQKVEFLVSFYNNEISEKSEIFDDQFSVERPDGSNFTLKIRSTKLEDSAMYFCASVNRGPSPLHFGNGTRLTVT.

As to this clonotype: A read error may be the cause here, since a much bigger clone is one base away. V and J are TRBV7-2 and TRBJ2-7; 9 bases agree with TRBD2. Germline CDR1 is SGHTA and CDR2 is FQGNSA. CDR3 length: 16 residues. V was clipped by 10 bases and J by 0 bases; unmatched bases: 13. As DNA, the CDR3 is TGTGCCAACAGGCCCTACGCGGGGGGGCTCTCCTACGAGCAGTACTTC. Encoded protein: CANRPYAGGLSYEQYF.

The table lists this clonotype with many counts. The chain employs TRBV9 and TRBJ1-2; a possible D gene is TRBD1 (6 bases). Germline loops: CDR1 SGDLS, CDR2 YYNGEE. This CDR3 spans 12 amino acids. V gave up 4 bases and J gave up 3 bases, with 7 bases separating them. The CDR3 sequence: CASSRTDYGYTF. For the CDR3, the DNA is TGTGCCAGCAGCAGGACAGACTATGGCTACACCTTC.

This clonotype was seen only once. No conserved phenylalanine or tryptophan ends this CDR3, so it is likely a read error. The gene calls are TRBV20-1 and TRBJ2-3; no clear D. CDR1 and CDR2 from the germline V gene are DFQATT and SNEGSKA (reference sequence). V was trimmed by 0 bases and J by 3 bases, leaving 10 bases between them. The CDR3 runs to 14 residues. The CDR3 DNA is TGCAGTGCTAGAGATTCGCGAGTGACAGATACGCAGTATTAT. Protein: CSARDSRVTDTQYY.

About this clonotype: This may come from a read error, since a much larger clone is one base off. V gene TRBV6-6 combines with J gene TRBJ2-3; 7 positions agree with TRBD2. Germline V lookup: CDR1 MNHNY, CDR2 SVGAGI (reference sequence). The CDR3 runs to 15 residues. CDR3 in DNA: TGTTCCAGCAGTTACCCGGGGGGAGGCACAGATACGCAGTATTTT. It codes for CSSSYPGGGTDTQYF.

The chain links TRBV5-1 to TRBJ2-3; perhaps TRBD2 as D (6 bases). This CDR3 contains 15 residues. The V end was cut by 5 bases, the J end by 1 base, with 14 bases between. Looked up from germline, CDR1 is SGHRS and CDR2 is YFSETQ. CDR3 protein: CASSRSGGGTDTQYF. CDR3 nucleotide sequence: TGCGCCAGCAGTCGCTCCGGGGGAGGCACAGATACGCAGTATTTT. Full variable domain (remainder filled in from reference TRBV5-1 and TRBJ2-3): KAGVTQTPRYLIKTRGQQVTLSCSPISGHRSVSWYQQTPGQGLQFLFEYFSETQRNKGNFPGRFSGRQFSNSRSEMNVSTLELGDSALYLCASSRSGGGTDTQYFGPGTRLTVL.

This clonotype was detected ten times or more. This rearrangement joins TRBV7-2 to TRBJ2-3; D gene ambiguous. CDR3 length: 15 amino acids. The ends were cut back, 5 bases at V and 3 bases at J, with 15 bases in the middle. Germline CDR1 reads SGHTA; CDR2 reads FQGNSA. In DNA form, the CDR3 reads TGTGCCAGCAGCCAATGGACGGTGGGGACAGATACGCAGTATTTT. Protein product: CASSQWTVGTDTQYF.

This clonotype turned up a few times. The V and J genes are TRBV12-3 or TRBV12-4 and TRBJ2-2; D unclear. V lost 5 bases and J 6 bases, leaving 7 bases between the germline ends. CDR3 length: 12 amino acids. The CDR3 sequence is CASSTRPGELFF. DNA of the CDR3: TGTGCCAGCAGTACCCGTCCCGGGGAGCTGTTTTTT.

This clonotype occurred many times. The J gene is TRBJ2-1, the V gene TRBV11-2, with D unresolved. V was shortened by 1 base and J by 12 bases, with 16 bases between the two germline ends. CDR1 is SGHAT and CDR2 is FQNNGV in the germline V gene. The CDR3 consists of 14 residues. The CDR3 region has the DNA TGTGCCAGCAGCTTAGGTGTCCTAGTCGGCGGGCAGTTCTTC. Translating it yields CASSLGVLVGGQFF.

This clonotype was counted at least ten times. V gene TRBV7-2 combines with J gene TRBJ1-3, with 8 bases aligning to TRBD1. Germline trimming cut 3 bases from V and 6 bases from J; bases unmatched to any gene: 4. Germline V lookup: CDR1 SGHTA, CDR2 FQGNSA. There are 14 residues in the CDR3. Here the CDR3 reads CASSLQGAENTIYF. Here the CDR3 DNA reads TGTGCCAGCAGCTTGCAGGGGGCAGAAAACACCATATATTTT.

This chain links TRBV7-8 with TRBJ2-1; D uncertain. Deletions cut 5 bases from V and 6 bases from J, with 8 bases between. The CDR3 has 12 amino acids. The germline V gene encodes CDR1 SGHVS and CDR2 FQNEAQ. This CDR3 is CASSARANEQFF. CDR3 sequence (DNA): TGTGCCAGCAGCGCCCGGGCCAATGAGCAGTTCTTC.

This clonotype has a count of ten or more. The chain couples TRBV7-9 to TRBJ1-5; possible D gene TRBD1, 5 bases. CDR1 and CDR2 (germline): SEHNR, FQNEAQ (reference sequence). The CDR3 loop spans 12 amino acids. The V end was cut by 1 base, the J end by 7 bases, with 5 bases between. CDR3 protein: CASSLGGQPQHF. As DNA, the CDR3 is TGTGCCAGCAGCTTAGGGGGCCAGCCCCAGCATTTT.

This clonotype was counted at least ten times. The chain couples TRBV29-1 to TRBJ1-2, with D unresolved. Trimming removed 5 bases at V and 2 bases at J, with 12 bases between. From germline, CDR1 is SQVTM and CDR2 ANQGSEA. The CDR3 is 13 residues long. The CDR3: CSVRNGRNYGYTF. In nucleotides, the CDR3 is TGCAGCGTTCGAAACGGACGGAACTATGGCTACACCTTC.

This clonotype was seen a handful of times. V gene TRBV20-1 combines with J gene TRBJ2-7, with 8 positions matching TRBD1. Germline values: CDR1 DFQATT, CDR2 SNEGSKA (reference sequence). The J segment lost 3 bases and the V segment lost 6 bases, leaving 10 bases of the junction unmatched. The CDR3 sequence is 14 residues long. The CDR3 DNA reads TGCAGTGCCCTGGAAACAGGGGGGCACTACGAGCAGTACTTC. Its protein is CSALETGGHYEQYF.

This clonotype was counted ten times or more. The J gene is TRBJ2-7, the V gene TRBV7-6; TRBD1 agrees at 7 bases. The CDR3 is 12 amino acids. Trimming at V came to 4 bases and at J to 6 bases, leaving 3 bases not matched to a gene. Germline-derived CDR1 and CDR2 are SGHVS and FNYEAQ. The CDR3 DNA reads TGTGCCAGCAGCTCGACAGGGACCGAGCAGTACTTC. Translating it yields CASSSTGTEQYF.

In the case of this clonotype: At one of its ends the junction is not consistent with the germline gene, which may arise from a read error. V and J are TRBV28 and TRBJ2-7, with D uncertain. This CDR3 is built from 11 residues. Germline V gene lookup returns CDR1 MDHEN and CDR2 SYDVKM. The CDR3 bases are TGTGCCAGCAGGAACAACTACGGGCAGTACTTC. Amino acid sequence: CASRNNYGQYF.

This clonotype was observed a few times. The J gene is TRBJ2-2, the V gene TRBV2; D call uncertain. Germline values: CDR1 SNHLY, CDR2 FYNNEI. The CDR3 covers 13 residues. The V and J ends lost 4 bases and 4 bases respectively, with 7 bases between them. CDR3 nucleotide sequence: TGTGCCAGCAGTGTCGAGAGCACCGGGGAGCTGTTTTTT. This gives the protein CASSVESTGELFF.